Detailed here is one TCR beta chain. No antigen is known for it. The sample originates from a study of OX40 agonist ivuxolimab in advanced cancers. Study-level results: CD4+ and CD8+ blood T cells expanded clonally by week 6 at 0.1 to 3.0 mg/kg. Researchers report that CD8+ T cells had, on average, more expanded clones than CD4+.

Patients with autoimmune history or systemic immunosuppression were excluded. Collection of blood occurred at baseline, at cycle 4 day 1, and at cycle 7 day 1. Profiled with immunoSEQ multiplex PCR; TCRdb holds only in-frame clones, not every one. This sample has almost 90,000 clones, with approximately 90% found just once. Material: CD4+ or CD8+ T cells sorted from blood, obtained in a trial of the OX40 agonist ivuxolimab. The source is an adult with an advanced solid tumor such as melanoma, head and neck, liver or kidney cancer.

As DNA, the CDR3 is TGCAGTGCTAGAATTGAGTACGAGCAGTACTTC. Translated: CSARIEYEQYF. The V gene is TRBV20-1, the J gene TRBJ2-7; D remains unclear. Germline V gives CDR1 DFQATT, CDR2 SNEGSKA (reference sequence). Trimming removed 2 bases from V and 4 bases from J, with 6 bases in between. The CDR3 length is 11 residues.